A selection of T cell receptor beta chains follows, all from one sample in a study of cytomegalovirus exposure and HLA in healthy donors. Some clones are missing from TCRdb's copy, which holds only in-frame ones; the method was immunoSEQ multiplex PCR. The sample contains more than 250,000 clones, more than 80% of which appear only once. Sequences were obtained from PBMCs. Receptors originate from a woman aged 18-35 years in good health and CMV-seronegative. Each CDR3 is given with its conserved first and last residue. The order of the fields is clone size, J gene, V gene, D gene, CDR3 DNA, CDR3 protein. D genes are given only for firm matches. Clone size appears in some rows only: once, few, many, or a class for an expanded clone.

. TRBJ2-7 TRBV6-5 . TGTGCCAGCGGCGGGCACAGCCTGTACGAGCAGTACTTC CASGGHSLYEQYF
. TRBJ2-1 TRBV7-6 . TGTGCCAGCAGCTCTCGGGGGAGGCGCAATGAGCAGTTCTTC CASSSRGRRNEQFF
. TRBJ1-4 TRBV2 . TGTGCCAGCCGGCCCTTCGGACAGAGAGGTAAAAAACTGTTTTTT CASRPFGQRGKKLFF
once TRBJ2-2 TRBV7-2 . TGTGCCAGCAGCCTCCTCCGGGACACGAACACCGGGGAGCTGTTTTTT CASSLLRDTNTGELFF
. TRBJ1-2 TRBV20-1 . TGCAGTGCTAGTCAGGGGTATGGCTACACCTTC CSASQGYGYTF
once TRBJ1-1 TRBV28 . TGTGCCAGCAGTTTACCCGTAACGAGCACTGAAGCTTTCTTT CASSLPVTSTEAFF
. TRBJ2-5 TRBV5-1 . TGCGCCAGCAGCCTGAGGAGTGCTCAGACCCAGTACTTC CASSLRSAQTQYF
. TRBJ2-7 TRBV6-5 . TGTGCCTTTGGCAGCTCCTACGAGCAGTACTTC CAFGSSYEQYF
. TRBJ2-5 TRBV5-1 TRBD1 TGCGCCAGCAGCTTGGCCGGGACAGTGCTCCAAGAGACCCAGTACTTC CASSLAGTVLQETQYF
. TRBJ2-7 TRBV6-1 TRBD2 TGTGCCAGCAGTTTAGCGGGAACCTACGAGCAGTACTTC CASSLAGTYEQYF
. TRBJ1-5 TRBV7-2 . TGTGCCAGCAGCTTAGTCGGAGATCAGCCCCAGCATTTT CASSLVGDQPQHF
. TRBJ2-3 TRBV27 TRBD2 TGTGCCAGCAGTTTATGGAGCGGGACTAGCACAGATACGCAGTATTTT CASSLWSGTSTDTQYF
. TRBJ2-3 TRBV27 TRBD2 TGTGCCAGCAGACAAAAACCGGGACTAGCGGGAGGGACAGATACGCAGTATTTT CASRQKPGLAGGTDTQYF
. TRBJ2-7 TRBV27 TRBD2 TGTGCCAGCAGCCCTGGGACTAGCACCTACGAGCAGTACTTC CASSPGTSTYEQYF
few TRBJ1-2 TRBV5-1 TRBD1 TGCGCCAGCAGCGGGACAGGGCTTAACTATGGCTACACCTTC CASSGTGLNYGYTF
. TRBJ1-1 TRBV28 . TGTGCCAGCATACATACTGAAGCTTTCTTT CASIHTEAFF
few TRBJ1-2 TRBV18 . TGTGCCAGCTCATCGTACAGGGCCTATGGCTACACCTTC CASSSYRAYGYTF
. TRBJ2-2 TRBV6-1 . TGTGCCAGCTGTGTGGAGGGCGGGACCAACACCGGGGAGCTGTTTTTT CASCVEGGTNTGELFF
. TRBJ2-1 TRBV2 . TGTGCCAGCAACGCGGAAGTTTGGGATGAGCAGTTCTTC CASNAEVWDEQFF
. TRBJ2-1 TRBV5-1 . TGCGCCAGCAGCTCCGCTTGGCGGAACAATGAGCAGTTCTTC CASSSAWRNNEQFF
. TRBJ2-7 TRBV7-2 TRBD2 TGTGCCAGCAGCCCGCTAGCGGGAACTACCTACGAGCAGTACTTC CASSPLAGTTYEQYF
. TRBJ2-5 TRBV30 . TGTGCCTGGAGTGTACGCACTCGGGAGACCCAGTACTTC CAWSVRTRETQYF
. TRBJ2-7 TRBV19 . TGTGCCAGTAGCACGGACGGGTCCCCAGGGTACGAGCAGTACTTC CASSTDGSPGYEQYF
. TRBJ1-5 TRBV6-6 TRBD1 TGTGCCAGCCGACAGGGGTTGGGCAATCAGCCCCAGCATTTT CASRQGLGNQPQHF
. TRBJ2-7 TRBV5-1 TRBD2 TGCGCCAGCAGCCCCCAAGCCCTAGCGGGAGGGCCGATCTACGAGCAGTACTTC CASSPQALAGGPIYEQYF
. TRBJ1-5 TRBV28 . TGTGCCAGCAGCCGAGGGGGTTATAGCAATCAGCCCCAGCATTTT CASSRGGYSNQPQHF
. TRBJ1-2 TRBV5-1 TRBD1 TGCGCCAGCAGCCCCTGGACAGGGCTGGGATCTGCTAACTATGGCTACACCTTC CASSPWTGLGSANYGYTF
. TRBJ2-7 TRBV10-3 TRBD1 TGTGCCATCACCCCGACAGGGGCCTACGAGCAGTACTTC CAITPTGAYEQYF
. TRBJ2-7 TRBV7-6 . TGTGCCAGCAGCTTAGGATCCCAGGGTGCCTACGAGCAGTACTTC CASSLGSQGAYEQYF
. TRBJ2-5 TRBV11-3 . TGTGCCAGCTCCCGTCCGGGAATGCAAGAGACCCAGTACTTC CASSRPGMQETQYF
. TRBJ2-7 TRBV6-5 . TGTGCCAGCAACCCCACGTTTAGGGGCGAGCAGTACTTC CASNPTFRGEQYF
. TRBJ2-7 TRBV18 . TGTGCCAGCTCACCTAACCCATACAGGGTGTCCTACGAGCAGTACTTC CASSPNPYRVSYEQYF
. TRBJ2-2 TRBV19 . TGTGCCAGTACCCGGCGGGGCGGGGAGCTGTTTTTT CASTRRGGELFF
. TRBJ1-1 TRBV27 . TGTGCCAGCAGTTTACTTGGGCAGAACACTGAAGCTTTCTTT CASSLLGQNTEAFF
. TRBJ1-1 TRBV27 . TGTGCCAGCAGTATGACGGGGAACACTGAAGCTTTCTTT CASSMTGNTEAFF
. TRBJ2-7 TRBV4-3 . TGCGCCAGCAGCCAAGGGCAGGCCTACGAGCAGTACTTC CASSQGQAYEQYF
. TRBJ2-3 TRBV11-2 TRBD1 TGTGCCAGCAGCCGGGGACAGGGGAGGACAGATACGCAGTATTTT CASSRGQGRTDTQYF
. TRBJ2-7 TRBV7-8 . TGTGCCAGCAGCCGAGCTGCAACCTACGAGCAGTACTTC CASSRAATYEQYF
. TRBJ2-1 TRBV7-7 TRBD2 TGTGCCAGCAGCGCCAGGGGAGCGGGAGGGCCTGGGGAGCAGTTCTTC CASSARGAGGPGEQFF
. TRBJ1-4 TRBV4-1 . TGCGCCAGCAGCAACAGGACAGTCCCATCTAATGAAAAACTGTTTTTT CASSNRTVPSNEKLFF
. TRBJ1-1 TRBV6-1 . TGTGCCAGCAGTGAGTCGTCGGGGTCCCGTGAAGCTTTCTTT CASSESSGSREAFF
once TRBJ2-1 TRBV5-4 TRBD1 TGTGCCAGCAGCTTGGGGGGACAGGGATCCTACAATGAGCAGTTCTTC CASSLGGQGSYNEQFF
. TRBJ2-1 TRBV2 . TGTGCCAGCAGGGGGCTGGGTAATGAGCAGTTCTTC CASRGLGNEQFF
. TRBJ2-5 TRBV9 TRBD1 TGTGCCAGCAGCGTCAGTGGTGCAGGGGGTATGTTCGGAGAGACCCAGTACTTC CASSVSGAGGMFGETQYF
once TRBJ2-1 TRBV9 TRBD2 TGTGCCAGCAGTAAGACTAGCGGGAGACCAGCCGGCAATGAGCAGTTCTTC CASSKTSGRPAGNEQFF
. TRBJ2-7 TRBV6-5 TRBD1 TGTGCCATCGCAACCGGGACAGGGGGCGAGCAGTACTTC CAIATGTGGEQYF
. TRBJ2-1 TRBV7-9 TRBD2 TGTGCCAGCAGCGCCGGACTAGCGGGAGTCGGGGGCTCCTACAATGAGCAGTTCTTC CASSAGLAGVGGSYNEQFF
. TRBJ2-7 TRBV7-9 TRBD1 TGTGCCACGGGACAGATACACGAGCAGTACTTC CATGQIHEQYF
. TRBJ2-7 TRBV28 . TGTGCCAGCAGTTTGATCAGCTACGAGCAGTACTTC CASSLISYEQYF